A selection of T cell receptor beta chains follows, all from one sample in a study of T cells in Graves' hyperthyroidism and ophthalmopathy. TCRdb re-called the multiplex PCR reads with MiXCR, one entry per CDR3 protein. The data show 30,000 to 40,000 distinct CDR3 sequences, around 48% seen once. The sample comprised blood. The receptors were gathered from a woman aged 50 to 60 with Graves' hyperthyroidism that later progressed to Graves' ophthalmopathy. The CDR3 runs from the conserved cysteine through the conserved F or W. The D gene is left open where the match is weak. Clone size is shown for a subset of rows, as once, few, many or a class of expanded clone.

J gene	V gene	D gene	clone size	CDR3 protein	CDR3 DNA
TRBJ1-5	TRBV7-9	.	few	CASSPDNQPQHF	TGTGCCAGCAGCCCGGACAATCAGCCCCAGCATTTT
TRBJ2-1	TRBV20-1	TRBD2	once	CSASTGTSGYNEQFF	TGCAGTGCTAGTACAGGGACTAGCGGTTACAATGAGCAGTTCTTC
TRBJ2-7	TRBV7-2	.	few	CASSPNPGYEQYF	TGTGCCAGCAGCCCAAATCCCGGTTACGAGCAGTACTTC
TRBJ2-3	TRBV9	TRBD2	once	CASSGLAASTDTQYF	TGTGCCAGCAGCGGACTAGCTGCTAGCACAGATACGCAGTATTTT
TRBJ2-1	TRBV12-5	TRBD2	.	CASGSGTSGSRAQFF	TGTGCTAGTGGTTCCGGGACTAGCGGGAGTAGGGCGCAGTTCTTC
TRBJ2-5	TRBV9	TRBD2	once	CASSVMGGTSGPWRTQYF	TGTGCCAGCAGCGTTATGGGGGGGACTAGCGGCCCATGGCGGACCCAGTACTTC
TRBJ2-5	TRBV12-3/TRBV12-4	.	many	CASRLKGAGETQYF	TGTGCCAGCAGGCTAAAGGGGGCGGGGGAGACCCAGTACTTC
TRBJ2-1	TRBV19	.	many	CASNLGSLSEQFF	TGTGCCAGCAATTTGGGCAGTTTGAGTGAGCAGTTCTTC
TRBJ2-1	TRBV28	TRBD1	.	CASSSGQGLRQFF	TGTGCCAGCAGCTCAGGACAGGGGTTGAGACAGTTCTTC
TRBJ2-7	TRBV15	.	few	CATSRDLLDSGSYF	TGTGCCACCAGCAGAGATTTATTAGACAGCGGGTCGTACTTC
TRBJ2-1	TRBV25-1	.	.	CASSLAAYSYNEQLF	TGCGCCAGCAGCTTAGCGGCCTACTCCTACAATGAGCAGCTCTTC
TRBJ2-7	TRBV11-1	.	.	CASSLVSRANTEQYF	TGTGCCAGCAGCTTAGTAAGCAGAGCAAACACCGAGCAGTACTTC
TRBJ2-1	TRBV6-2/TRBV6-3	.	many	CASGETYRYNEQFF	TGTGCCAGCGGGGAAACCTACAGATACAATGAGCAGTTCTTC
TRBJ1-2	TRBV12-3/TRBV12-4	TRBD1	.	CASSTSGQGTGYTF	TGTGCCAGCAGTACTAGCGGACAGGGCACGGGCTACACCTTC
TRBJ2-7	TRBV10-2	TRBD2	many	CASSSPREPGLADKRSSYEQYF	TGCGCCAGCAGCTCCCCCAGGGAACCGGGACTAGCGGACAAAAGGAGCTCCTACGAGCAGTACTTC
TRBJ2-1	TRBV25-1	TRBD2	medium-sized	CASSVRREGLYNEQFF	TGTGCCAGCAGTGTACGGCGGGAGGGCCTCTACAATGAGCAGTTCTTC
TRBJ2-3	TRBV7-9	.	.	CASSLEQYF	TGTGCCAGCAGCTTAGAGCAGTATTTT
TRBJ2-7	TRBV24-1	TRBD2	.	CATSDPGTSGVYEQYF	TGTGCCACCAGTGATCCCGGGACTAGCGGGGTCTACGAGCAGTACTTC
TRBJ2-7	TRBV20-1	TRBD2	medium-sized	CSARTSGIAEQYF	TGCAGTGCTAGAACTAGCGGGATCGCCGAGCAGTACTTC
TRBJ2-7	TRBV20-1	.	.	CSASKAYEQYF	TGCAGTGCCAGCAAGGCCTACGAGCAGTACTTC
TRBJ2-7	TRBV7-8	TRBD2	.	CASSLQLTSGRQYEQYF	TGTGCCAGCAGCTTACAGTTGACTAGCGGGAGGCAATACGAGCAGTACTTC
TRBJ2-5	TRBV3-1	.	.	CASSPVAETQYF	TGTGCCAGCAGCCCAGTGGCGGAGACCCAGTACTTC
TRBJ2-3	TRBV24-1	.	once	CATSVWGSYNEQYF	TGTGCCACCAGTGTGTGGGGCTCCTACAATGAGCAGTATTTT
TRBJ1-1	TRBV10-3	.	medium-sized	CAIKTGTATEAFF	TGTGCCATCAAGACAGGCACCGCCACTGAAGCTTTCTTT
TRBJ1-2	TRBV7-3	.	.	CASSPGLMRGTF	TGTGCCAGCAGCCCCGGTCTTATGCGGGGCACCTTC
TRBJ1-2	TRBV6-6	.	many	CASSPVGGGTPANYGYTF	TGTGCCAGCAGTCCGGTCGGCGGGGGCACCCCCGCTAACTATGGCTACACCTTC
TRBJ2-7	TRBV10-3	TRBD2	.	CAIKGLVGTEQYF	TGTGCCATAAAAGGACTAGTGGGTACTGAGCAGTACTTC
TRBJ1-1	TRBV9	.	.	CASSGLPNTEAFF	TGTGCCAGTAGCGGGTTACCAAACACTGAAGCTTTCTTT
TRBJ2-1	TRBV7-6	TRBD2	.	CASSSGTRGGQFF	TGTGCCAGCAGCTCAGGGACTAGAGGTGGGCAGTTCTTC
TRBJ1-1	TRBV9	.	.	CASSASKGLSEAFF	TGTGCCAGCAGTGCTAGTAAAGGGCTCTCTGAAGCTTTCTTT
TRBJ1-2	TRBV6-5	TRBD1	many	CASRQGRGGRYTF	TGTGCCAGCAGACAGGGGAGGGGGGGACGCTACACCTTC
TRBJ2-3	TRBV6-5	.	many	CASSYSQVTDTQYF	TGTGCCAGCAGTTACTCCCAAGTCACAGATACGCAGTATTTT
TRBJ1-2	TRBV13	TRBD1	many	CASSLEGAGYTF	TGTGCCAGCAGCTTAGAGGGGGCTGGCTACACCTTC
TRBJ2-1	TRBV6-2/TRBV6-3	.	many	CASSVQYNEQFF	TGTGCCAGCAGTGTGCAATACAATGAGCAGTTCTTC
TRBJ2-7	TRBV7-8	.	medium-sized	CASSLRRASYEQYF	TGTGCCAGCAGCTTACGCCGAGCCTCCTACGAGCAGTACTTC
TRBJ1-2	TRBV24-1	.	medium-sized	CATSLTGYGYTF	TGTGCCACCAGTCTTACAGGGTATGGCTACACCTTC
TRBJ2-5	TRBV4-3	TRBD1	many	CASSQVDRKETQYF	TGCGCCAGCAGCCAAGTGGACAGGAAAGAGACCCAGTACTTC
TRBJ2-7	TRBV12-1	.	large	CASKAYEQYF	TGTGCCAGCAAGGCCTACGAGCAGTACTTC
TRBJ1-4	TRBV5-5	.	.	CASSLVARNDKLLF	TGTGCCAGCAGCTTGGTGGCAAGAAATGATAAACTGCTTTTT
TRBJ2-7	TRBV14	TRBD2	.	CASSQALAGAYEQYF	TGTGCCAGCAGCCAAGCTCTAGCGGGAGCATACGAGCAGTACTTC
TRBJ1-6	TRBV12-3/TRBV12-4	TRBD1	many	CASRRQGEDSPLHF	TGTGCCAGCAGGAGACAGGGGGAGGATTCACCCCTCCACTTT
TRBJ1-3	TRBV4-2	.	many	CASSQAVGLSGNTIYF	TGTGCCAGCAGCCAAGCGGTGGGCCTCTCTGGAAACACCATATATTTT